This is a list of T cell receptor beta chains from one sample in a study. TCRdb analysed the 5' RACE reads with MiXCR anew, one entry per CDR3 protein. The sample lists 5,000 or so distinct CDR3 sequences, about two thirds occurring once. The specimen was naive CD4+ T cells sorted from blood. These receptors were collected from a female donor with breast cancer. Both conserved end residues are part of each CDR3. The D gene is left open where the match is weak. Only part of the rows carry a size: once, few, many, or a class if the clone is expanded.

D	J	size	V	DNA	CDR3
TRBD1	TRBJ1-1	.	TRBV27	TGTGCCAGCAGACCGGGACAGTGGAACACTGAAGCTTTCTTT	CASRPGQWNTEAFF
TRBD2	TRBJ2-3	.	TRBV12-3/TRBV12-4	TGTGCCAGCAGTTTGAGGCGGGAGGGGGTCACGCAGTATTTT	CASSLRREGVTQYF
.	TRBJ1-1	few	TRBV4-1	TGCGCCAGCAGCCAATTAGCAGTCGACAGGCGGGAAGCTTTCTTT	CASSQLAVDRREAFF
TRBD2	TRBJ2-3	few	TRBV7-7	TGTGCTAGCAGCTCCGGGACTAGCGGGGGGGACCAGTATTTT	CASSSGTSGGDQYF
.	TRBJ1-2	.	TRBV20-1	TGCAGTGCTAGAGAGATGGGGAGGGGGGATGGCTACACCTTC	CSAREMGRGDGYTF
.	TRBJ1-6	once	TRBV20-1	TGCAGTGCTACGAGAGATGGGGGGGCGCTCAATTCACCCCTCCACTTT	CSATRDGGALNSPLHF
.	TRBJ2-7	.	TRBV5-1	TGCGCCAGCAGCTTTGGGGGAAACTCCTACGAGCAGTACTTC	CASSFGGNSYEQYF
.	TRBJ2-7	.	TRBV5-1	TGCGCCAGCAGCTTGCTCCACGACGGCTACGAGCAGTACTTC	CASSLLHDGYEQYF
.	TRBJ1-5	few	TRBV7-7	TGTGCTAGCAGCCCCCCGGGCAGGGATCAGCCCCAGCATTTT	CASSPPGRDQPQHF
.	TRBJ1-3	.	TRBV20-1	TGCAGTGCTAGTTACTCAAGTGGGAACACCATATATTTT	CSASYSSGNTIYF
TRBD2	TRBJ2-2	.	TRBV29-1	TGCAGCGTTGCAACTAGCGGGGGGGCCGTTGGGGAGCTGTTTTTT	CSVATSGGAVGELFF
TRBD2	TRBJ2-4	.	TRBV13	TGTGCCAGCAGCCGCAGCACTAGCGGGGCCCAAAACATTCAGTACTTC	CASSRSTSGAQNIQYF
TRBD1	TRBJ1-3	.	TRBV12-3/TRBV12-4	TGTGCCAGCAGCCTCCACCTGCCGGGACAGAGCTCTGGAAACACCATATATTTT	CASSLHLPGQSSGNTIYF
TRBD1	TRBJ1-5	.	TRBV4-1	TGCGCCAGCAGCCAGGGTACAGGGGTCAATCAGCCCCAGCATTTT	CASSQGTGVNQPQHF
TRBD2	TRBJ2-1	few	TRBV20-1	TGCAGTGCTACGGCTAGCGGTTACAATGAGCAGTTCTTC	CSATASGYNEQFF
TRBD1	TRBJ1-2	.	TRBV20-1	TGCAGTGCTAGAGTCGGACAGGGCTTGGGTGGCTACACCTTC	CSARVGQGLGGYTF
.	TRBJ1-1	.	TRBV7-9	TGTGCCAGCAGCTTAGATGGACAGCCGAACACTGAAGCTTTCTTT	CASSLDGQPNTEAFF
.	TRBJ2-3	.	TRBV7-6	TGTGCCAGCAGCTTAGCTGGATGGGGGGCCTCCACAGATACGCAGTATTTT	CASSLAGWGASTDTQYF
TRBD2	TRBJ2-3	.	TRBV27	TGTGCCAGCAGTACCCCGGGACTAGCACAACATACGCAGTATTTT	CASSTPGLAQHTQYF
.	TRBJ2-7	few	TRBV10-3	TGTGCCATCAGTGCCTGGGGTGACGAGCAGTACTTC	CAISAWGDEQYF
TRBD2	TRBJ2-7	.	TRBV3-1	TGTGCCAGCAGCCAAGGCCCTAGCGGGAGTTACGAGCAGTACTTC	CASSQGPSGSYEQYF
.	TRBJ2-7	once	TRBV6-5	TGTGCCAGCAGTTTGGACTACGGAGCCTACGAGCAGTACTTC	CASSLDYGAYEQYF
.	TRBJ1-1	.	TRBV29-1	TGCATTGGAAGCAGGGCTGAAGCTTTCTTT	CIGSRAEAFF
.	TRBJ2-1	.	TRBV12-3/TRBV12-4	TGTGCCAGCAGTTTAAAGTCGGGGGGCAGGGAGCAGTTCTTC	CASSLKSGGREQFF
.	TRBJ1-3	.	TRBV7-6	TGTGCCAGCGGAGACAGCTCTGGAAACACCATATATTTT	CASGDSSGNTIYF
TRBD2	TRBJ2-1	.	TRBV20-1	TGCAGTGCTAAACCGCTAGCGGGAGGGTACAATGAGCAGTTCTTC	CSAKPLAGGYNEQFF
.	TRBJ1-1	.	TRBV5-5	TGTGCCAGCAGCTTGGGGGGTCGGGGGTCGAACACTGAAGCTTTCTTT	CASSLGGRGSNTEAFF